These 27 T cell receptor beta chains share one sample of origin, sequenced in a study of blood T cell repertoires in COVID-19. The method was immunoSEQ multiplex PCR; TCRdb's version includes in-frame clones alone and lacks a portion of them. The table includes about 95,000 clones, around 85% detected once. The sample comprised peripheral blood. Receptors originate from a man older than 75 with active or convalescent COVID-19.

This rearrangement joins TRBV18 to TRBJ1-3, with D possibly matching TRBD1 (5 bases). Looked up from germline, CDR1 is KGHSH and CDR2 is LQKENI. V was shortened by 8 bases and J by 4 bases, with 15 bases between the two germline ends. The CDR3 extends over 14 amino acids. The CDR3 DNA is TGTGCCAGCACCGACAGCACGGGCGGAAACACCATATATTTT. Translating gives CASTDSTGGNTIYF. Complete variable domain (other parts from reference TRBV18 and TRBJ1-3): NAGVMQNPRHLVRRRGQEARLRCSPMKGHSHVYWYRQLPEEGLKFMVYLQKENIIDESGMPKERFSAEFPKEGPSILRIQQVVRGDSAAYFCASTDSTGGNTIYFGEGSWLTVV.

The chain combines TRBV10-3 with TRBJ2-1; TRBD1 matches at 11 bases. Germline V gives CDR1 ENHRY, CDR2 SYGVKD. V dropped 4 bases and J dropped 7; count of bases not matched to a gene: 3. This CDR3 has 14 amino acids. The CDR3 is CAISGGTGGNEQFF. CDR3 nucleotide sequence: TGTGCCATCAGTGGTGGGACAGGGGGGAATGAGCAGTTCTTC.

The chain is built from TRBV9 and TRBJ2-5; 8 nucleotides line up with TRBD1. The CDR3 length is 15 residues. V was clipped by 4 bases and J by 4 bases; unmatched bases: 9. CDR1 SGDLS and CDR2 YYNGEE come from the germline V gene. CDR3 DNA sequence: TGTGCCAGCAGCTTCAGACAGGGGCAAGGAGAGACCCAGTACTTC. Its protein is CASSFRQGQGETQYF.

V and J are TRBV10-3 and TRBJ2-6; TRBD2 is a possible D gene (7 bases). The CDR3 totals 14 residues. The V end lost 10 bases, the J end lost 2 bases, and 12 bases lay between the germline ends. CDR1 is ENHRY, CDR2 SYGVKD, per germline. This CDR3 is CATRGAPGANVLTF. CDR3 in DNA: TGTGCCACCCGGGGGGCCCCTGGGGCCAACGTCCTGACTTTC.

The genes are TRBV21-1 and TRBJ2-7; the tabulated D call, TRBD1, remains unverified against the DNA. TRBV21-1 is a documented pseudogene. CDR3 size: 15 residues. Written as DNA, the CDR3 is TGTGCCAGCAGCAAGATACAGGGGCGGCCCTACGAGCAGTACTTC. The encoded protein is CASSKIQGRPYEQYF.

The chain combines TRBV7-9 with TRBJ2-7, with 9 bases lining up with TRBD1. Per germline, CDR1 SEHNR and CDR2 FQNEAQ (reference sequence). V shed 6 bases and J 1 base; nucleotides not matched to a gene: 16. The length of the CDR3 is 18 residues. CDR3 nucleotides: TGTGCCAGCAGACATCGTGCTTTACAGGGGGCTGGGTCCTACGAGCAGTACTTC. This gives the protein CASRHRALQGAGSYEQYF.

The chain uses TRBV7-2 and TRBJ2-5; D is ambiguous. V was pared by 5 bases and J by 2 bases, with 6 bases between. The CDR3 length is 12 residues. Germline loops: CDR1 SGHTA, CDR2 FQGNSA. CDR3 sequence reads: CASSVNQETQYF. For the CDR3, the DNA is TGTGCCAGCAGCGTTAATCAAGAGACCCAGTACTTC.

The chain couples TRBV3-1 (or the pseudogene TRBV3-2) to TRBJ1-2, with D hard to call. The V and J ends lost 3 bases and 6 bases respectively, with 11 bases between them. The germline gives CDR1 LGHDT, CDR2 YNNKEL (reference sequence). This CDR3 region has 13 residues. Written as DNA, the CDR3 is TGTGCCAGCAGCCAGATCCTCGGGGATGGCTACACCTTC. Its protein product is CASSQILGDGYTF.

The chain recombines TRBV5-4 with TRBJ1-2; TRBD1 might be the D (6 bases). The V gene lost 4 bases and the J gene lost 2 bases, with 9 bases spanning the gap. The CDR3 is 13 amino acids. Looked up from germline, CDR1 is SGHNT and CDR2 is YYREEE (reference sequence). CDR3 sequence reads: CASSIDRNYGYTF. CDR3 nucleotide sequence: TGTGCCAGCAGCATAGACAGGAACTATGGCTACACCTTC.

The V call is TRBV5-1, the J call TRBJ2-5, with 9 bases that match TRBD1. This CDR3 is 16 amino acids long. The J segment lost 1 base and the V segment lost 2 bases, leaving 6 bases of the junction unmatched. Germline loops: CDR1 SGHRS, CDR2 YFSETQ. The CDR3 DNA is TGCGCCAGCAGCTTACCGACAGGGGGTCCCCAAGAGACCCAGTACTTC. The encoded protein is CASSLPTGGPQETQYF.

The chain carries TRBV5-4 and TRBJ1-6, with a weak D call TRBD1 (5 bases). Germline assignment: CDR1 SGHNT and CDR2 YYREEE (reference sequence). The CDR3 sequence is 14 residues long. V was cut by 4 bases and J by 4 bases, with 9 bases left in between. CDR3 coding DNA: TGTGCCAGCAGCATAGACAGATATAATTCACCCCTCCACTTT. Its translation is CASSIDRYNSPLHF.

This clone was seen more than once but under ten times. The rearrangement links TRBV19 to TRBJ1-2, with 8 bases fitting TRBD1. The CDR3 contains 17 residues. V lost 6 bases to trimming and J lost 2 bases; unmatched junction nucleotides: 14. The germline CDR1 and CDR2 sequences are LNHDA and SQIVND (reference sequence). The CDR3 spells CASRPARGPGGNYGYTF. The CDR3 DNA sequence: TGTGCCAGTAGGCCCGCCAGGGGGCCGGGAGGAAACTATGGCTACACCTTC.

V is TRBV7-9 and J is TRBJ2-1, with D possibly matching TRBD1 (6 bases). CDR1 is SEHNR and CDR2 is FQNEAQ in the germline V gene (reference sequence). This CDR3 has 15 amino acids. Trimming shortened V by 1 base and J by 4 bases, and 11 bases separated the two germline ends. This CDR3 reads CASSLGLGQYNEQFF. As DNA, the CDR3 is TGTGCCAGCAGCTTAGGTTTAGGACAGTACAATGAGCAGTTCTTC.

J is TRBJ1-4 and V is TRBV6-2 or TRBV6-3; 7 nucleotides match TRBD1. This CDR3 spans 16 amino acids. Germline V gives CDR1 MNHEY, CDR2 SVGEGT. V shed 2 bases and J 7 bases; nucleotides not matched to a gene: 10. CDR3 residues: CASSYAGGQWVEKLFF. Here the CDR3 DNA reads TGTGCCAGCAGTTACGCAGGGGGGCAATGGGTTGAAAAACTGTTTTTT.

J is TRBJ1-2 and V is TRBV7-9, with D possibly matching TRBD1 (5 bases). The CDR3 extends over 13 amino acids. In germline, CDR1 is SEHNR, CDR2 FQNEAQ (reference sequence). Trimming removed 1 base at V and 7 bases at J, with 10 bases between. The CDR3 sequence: CASSLGQGFGYTF. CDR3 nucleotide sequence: TGTGCCAGCAGCTTAGGGCAGGGATTTGGCTACACCTTC.

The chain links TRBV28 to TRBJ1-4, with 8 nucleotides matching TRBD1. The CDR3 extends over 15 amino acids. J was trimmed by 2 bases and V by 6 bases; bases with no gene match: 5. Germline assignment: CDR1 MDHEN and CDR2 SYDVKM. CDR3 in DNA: TGTGCCAGCAGGACAGGGGAGAGGACTAATGAAAAACTGTTTTTT. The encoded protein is CASRTGERTNEKLFF.

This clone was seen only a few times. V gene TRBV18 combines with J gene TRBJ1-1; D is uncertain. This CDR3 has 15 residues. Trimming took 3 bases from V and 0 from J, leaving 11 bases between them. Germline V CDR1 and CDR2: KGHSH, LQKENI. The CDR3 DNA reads TGTGCCAGCTCACCGGGAGCCTCCATGAACACTGAAGCTTTCTTT. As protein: CASSPGASMNTEAFF.

CDR3 DNA sequence: TGTGCCAGCAGCTTTATCCGGAACTATGGCTACACCTTC. It yields the protein CASSFIRNYGYTF. This chain uses TRBV5-6 with TRBJ1-2, with D unclear. This CDR3 comprises 13 residues. Germline loops: CDR1 SGHDT, CDR2 YYEEEE. The V end lost 2 bases, the J end lost 2 bases, and 7 bases lay between the germline ends.

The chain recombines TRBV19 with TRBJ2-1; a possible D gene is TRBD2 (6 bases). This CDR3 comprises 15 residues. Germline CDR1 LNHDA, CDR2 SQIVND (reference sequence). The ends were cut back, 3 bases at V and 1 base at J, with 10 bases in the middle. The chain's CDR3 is CASSMGGVSYNEQFF. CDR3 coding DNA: TGTGCCAGTAGTATGGGCGGGGTGTCCTACAATGAGCAGTTCTTC.

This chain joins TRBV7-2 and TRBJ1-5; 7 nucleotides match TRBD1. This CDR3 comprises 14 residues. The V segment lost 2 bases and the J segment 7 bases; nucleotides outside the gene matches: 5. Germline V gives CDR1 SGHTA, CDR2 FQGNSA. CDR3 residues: CASSLKAGGQPQHF. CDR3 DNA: TGTGCCAGCAGCTTAAAGGCAGGGGGACAGCCCCAGCATTTT. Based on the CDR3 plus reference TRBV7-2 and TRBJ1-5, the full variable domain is GAGVSQSPSNKVTEKGKDVELRCDPISGHTALYWYRQSLGQGLEFLIYFQGNSAPDKSGLPSDRFSAERTGGSVSTLTIQRTQQEDSAVYLCASSLKAGGQPQHFGDGTRLSIL.

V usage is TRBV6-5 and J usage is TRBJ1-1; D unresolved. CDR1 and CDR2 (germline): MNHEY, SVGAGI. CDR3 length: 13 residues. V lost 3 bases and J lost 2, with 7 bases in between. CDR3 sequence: CASSYEINTEAFF. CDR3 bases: TGTGCCAGCAGTTATGAGATCAACACTGAAGCTTTCTTT.

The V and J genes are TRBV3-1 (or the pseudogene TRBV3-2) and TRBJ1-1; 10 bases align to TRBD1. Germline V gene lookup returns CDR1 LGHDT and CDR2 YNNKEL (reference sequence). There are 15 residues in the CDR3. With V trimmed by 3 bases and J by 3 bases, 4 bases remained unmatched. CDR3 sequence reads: CASSHRQGADTEAFF. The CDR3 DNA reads TGTGCCAGCAGCCATAGACAGGGGGCGGACACTGAAGCTTTCTTT.

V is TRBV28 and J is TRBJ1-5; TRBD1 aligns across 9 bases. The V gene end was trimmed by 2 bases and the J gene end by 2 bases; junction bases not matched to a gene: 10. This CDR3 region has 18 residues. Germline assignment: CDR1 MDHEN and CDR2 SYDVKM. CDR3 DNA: TGTGCCAGCAGTTTACCTTGGTGGGGACAGGGAGGCAATCAGCCCCAGCATTTT. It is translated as CASSLPWWGQGGNQPQHF.

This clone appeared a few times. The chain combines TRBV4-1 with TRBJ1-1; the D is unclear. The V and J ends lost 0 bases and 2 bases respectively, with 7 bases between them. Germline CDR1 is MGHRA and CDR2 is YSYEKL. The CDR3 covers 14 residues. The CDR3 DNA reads TGCGCCAGCAGCCAAGATCGAGCAAACACTGAAGCTTTCTTT. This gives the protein CASSQDRANTEAFF.

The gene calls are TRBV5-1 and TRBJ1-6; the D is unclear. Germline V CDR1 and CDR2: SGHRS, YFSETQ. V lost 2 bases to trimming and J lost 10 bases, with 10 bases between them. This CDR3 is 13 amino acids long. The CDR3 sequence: CASSFGDWSPLHF. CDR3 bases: TGCGCCAGCAGCTTCGGAGATTGGTCACCCCTCCACTTT.

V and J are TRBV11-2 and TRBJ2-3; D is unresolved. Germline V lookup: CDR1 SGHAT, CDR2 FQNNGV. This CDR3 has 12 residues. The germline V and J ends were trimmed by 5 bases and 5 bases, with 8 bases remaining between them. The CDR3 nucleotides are TGTGCCAGCAGCCTAAATTTAGATACGCAGTATTTT. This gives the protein CASSLNLDTQYF.

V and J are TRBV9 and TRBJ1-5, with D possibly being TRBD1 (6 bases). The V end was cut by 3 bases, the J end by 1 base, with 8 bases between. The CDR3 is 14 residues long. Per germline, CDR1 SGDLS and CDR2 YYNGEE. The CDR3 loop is CASSAQGSNQPQHF. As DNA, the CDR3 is TGTGCCAGCAGCGCACAGGGAAGCAATCAGCCCCAGCATTTT.